A selection of T cell receptor beta chains follows, all from one sample in a study of control samples from healthy donors and cancer patients. Data came from immunoSEQ multiplex PCR; TCRdb stores just in-frame clones and leaves some out. This table has about 140,000 clones, 89% appearing once. Sequenced: blood. The source of these receptors is a man aged 25 to 40 in good health. Both conserved end residues are trimmed from each CDR3.

CDR3,J,V
ASSLPHGREQF,TRBJ2-1,TRBV4-1
ASRSGTGFVEY,TRBJ2-7,TRBV12-3/TRBV12-4
ASSYASGGQETQY,TRBJ2-5,TRBV6-5
ASSTFHGTGATNEKLF,TRBJ1-4,TRBV6-2/TRBV6-3
ASSLGGRLDSPLH,TRBJ1-6,TRBV5-1
ASSPEGSYNSPLH,TRBJ1-6,TRBV18
ASSLGGTRTIQY,TRBJ2-4,TRBV7-9
ASSLTGRDEQY,TRBJ2-7,TRBV28
ASSLGGEVGDEQF,TRBJ2-1,TRBV5-6
ASSFPSQYEQY,TRBJ2-7,TRBV11-3
ASGSGGAYNEQF,TRBJ2-1,TRBV27
ASSPGAPYEQY,TRBJ2-7,TRBV18
ASIPPGGRGSTDTQY,TRBJ2-3,TRBV19
ASSVGGGPAGEQY,TRBJ2-7,TRBV9
ASSTLHAGMNTEAF,TRBJ1-1,TRBV19
ASSYPGLAGSAGTQY,TRBJ2-3,TRBV6-2/TRBV6-3
ASSRTGGAYEQY,TRBJ2-7,TRBV21-1
ASTRGDRGEKLF,TRBJ1-4,TRBV6-5
ASSGGNSYEQY,TRBJ2-7,TRBV12-3/TRBV12-4
ASSRETGSGQPQH,TRBJ1-5,TRBV5-1
ASSQGQTSGANVLT,TRBJ2-6,TRBV3-1/TRBV3-2
ASTPSGSKDTQY,TRBJ2-3,TRBV19
ASAGNRVVCGETQY,TRBJ2-5,TRBV23-1
ASSLSTATHTADTQY,TRBJ2-3,TRBV5-4
ASSSGGQGNLEQY,TRBJ2-7,TRBV7-9
AGGGDTEAF,TRBJ1-1,TRBV30